This TCR beta chain was recovered during a study of T cell changes during pregnancy in multiple sclerosis (dated by TCRdb to the late 2010s). About the investigation overall: The study examined how the T cell repertoire changed over the course of pregnancy in women with multiple sclerosis.

CDR1 and CDR2 are read off the germline V gene (reference sequence) as SEHNR and FQNEAQ. From cysteine to phenylalanine, the CDR3 is 16 amino acids long. The read is trimmed to its CDR3 DNA, 48 bases read in frame from base 1. V ends up 5 bases short and J 4 bases short, with an unmatched junction base count of 11. The protocol used for the library was the immunoSEQ multiplex PCR assay. Here the immuneACCESS table is served through TCRdb, limited to in-frame sequences with V and J called. Missing clones are a known gap in these copies; in checked studies unresolved V genes cover under half, and the rest lacks a known reason. The sample records some 74,000 clones, roughly 89% of which are singletons. 3.7% of the sample goes to the ten largest clones. As to this clone: Its antigen specificity is not known. The record has no base qualities; no much larger clone is one base away.

This material consisted of peripheral blood, taken after pregnancy. The chain is assembled from TRBV7-9 and TRBJ1-2, with 9 bases in between that match TRBD1. The TCR comes from a female donor in good health, enrolled as a control in a pregnancy study. The DNA sequence follows: TGTGCCAGCAGCCCAGGGGACAGGGATGTTGGCTATGGCTACACCTTC. Its protein is CASSPGDRDVGYGYTF.